The entry below gives a single T cell receptor (beta chain) sequence along with its context. This receptor's antigen is unknown. Qualities for individual bases were not recorded, and no much larger clone is one base off. The junction shows trimming of 8 bases on V and 7 bases on J, and the gene matches do not reach 8 bases of it. CDR1 and CDR2 are drawn from the germline V gene: MNHEY, SVGAGI. Spanning cysteine to phenylalanine, the CDR3 consists of 13 amino acids. Only CDR3 DNA is held: 39 bases, read in frame from base 1. The CDR3 regions of human TCRbeta chains were analyzed by immunosequencing. The paper's processing steps were these. TCRs in the repertoires were compared against a reference library of SARS-CoV-2-specific TCRs that had been generated with the MIRA antigen-specificity platform. Breadth meant the fraction of unique TCRs that were SARS-CoV-2-associated, whereas depth meant the fraction of total T cells that were SARS-CoV-2-associated. Using the MIRA data, each spike-specific TCR was assigned both to the spike region to which the TCR was reactive and to a CD4 or CD8 class. Log10-transformed breadth and depth values were compared by one-way ANOVA with Sidak's multiple comparisons tests. What TCRdb holds here is the immuneACCESS table cut down to in-frame rearrangements. Part of the clones is not present; checked against another copy, under half of the missing clones reflect an unresolved V gene, and the others are unexplained. Clonal size and the V and J genes are those of that table, whereas D and trimming came from the DNA. The sample table holds about 140,000 clones, of which 80% to 95% were seen once. Of the sample, around 2.8% is held by the ten largest clones.

The sample is drawn from a study of T cell responses to AZD1222 COVID-19 vaccine (dated by TCRdb to 2020 to 2022). Describing the broader study: Because spike-specific TCR depth and breadth did not differ between the two schedules, AZD1222 recipients who got a second dose at roughly 4 weeks were pooled with those who got a second dose at roughly 12 weeks. Enrollment into the trials was organized by age into subgroups of 18-55, 56-69 and 70-plus years, and those subgroups contained 148, 28 and 57 TCR-sequenced participants, respectively. TCR sequencing was performed for 230 to 250 trial participants, of whom about 200 were given two doses of AZD1222 and approximately 25 were given two doses of MenACWY control vaccine. Overall results and qualifications from the work: No day 14 peak-response samples were available, so repertoires were characterized only after the peak T cell response. Conclusions about previously exposed vaccinees are limited, since just six or seven AZD1222 recipients were seropositive for SARS-CoV-2 at baseline. A significant rise in spike-specific TCR breadth and depth was observed after two AZD1222 doses relative to day 0 and relative to MenACWY recipients. Reportedly, almost half of the unique spike-specific TCRs recognized epitopes lying outside the regions that are mutated in the B.1.351 and B.1.1.7 variants. The vaccine-associated CD4 TCRs covered the entire spike protein, and the dominant responses fell in regions 160-218 and 743-854. The 56-69-year group was small, and its depth increase did not reach significance, likely because of low power. Participants were mostly white British, with more females than males. The authors suggested clonal diversity may have been underestimated.

The time point label on this specimen signifies: baseline before first vaccination. The vaccinee samples were drawn from two UK trials, COV001 and COV002, one of which was a single-blind randomized controlled phase 2/3 trial testing AZD1222 (ChAdOx1 nCoV-19) in healthy adults. For TCRbeta chain sequencing, PBMC samples from trial participants were taken at day 0 and at day 28 after the second dose. The receptor was isolated from an adult in good health. This sequence uses TRBV6-5 and TRBJ1-5, with TRBD1 matching 7 junction bases. Material: peripheral blood, obtained on day 0 of AZD1222 vaccination. In nucleotide form, the sequence is TGTGCCAGCTGTACTGGAGGGGGCCAGCCCCAGCATTTT. Translated, it reads CASCTGGGQPQHF.